This T cell receptor beta chain was identified during a study of regulatory T cells in long-lasting Graves disease. Overall study findings and caveats: The study examined only peripheral blood, not thyroid tissue. There were preferences for TRBV28, TRBJ1-2 and TRBJ2-5 in persistent disease.

This clonotype was seen many times. Antigen specificity is unknown. V lost 5 bases and J lost 1; bases outside the gene matches: 9. There are 16 residues in the CDR3. Germline CDR1 and CDR2: SGHTS and YDEGEE. Described time point: newly diagnosed GD, antithyroid drugs for less than 3 months. From PBMCs, RNA was extracted and then used to make the TCR library. Construction of TCR beta libraries relied on iRepertoire HTBI primers and on Arm-PCR targeting CDR3 regions. TCRdb analysed the multiplex PCR reads with MiXCR anew, one entry per CDR3 protein. The sample has about 420,000 distinct CDR3 sequences, over 15% seen once; the top ten hold about a quarter. This same sample was also part of a study on T cells in Graves' hyperthyroidism and ophthalmopathy.

The sample in question was peripheral blood mononuclear cells (PBMCs), obtained at new diagnosis, from a patient treated with antithyroid drugs. The clonotype comes from a woman aged 18-35 years with Graves disease. This rearrangement joins TRBV5-8 to TRBJ2-1; 7 bases are shared with TRBD1. The chain's CDR3 is CASRPRGTQSYNEQFF. The DNA for the CDR3 is TGTGCCAGCAGACCCAGGGGGACGCAGTCCTACAATGAGCAGTTCTTC.